Presented here are 10 T cell receptor beta chains from one specimen sequenced in a study of cytomegalovirus exposure and HLA in healthy donors. PCR amplification relied on 60 Vbeta primers (plus 13 Jbeta primers). Here immunoSEQ multiplex PCR was the method, and the copy in TCRdb shows in-frame clones only, minus some. Of about 120,000 clones detected, 60% to 85% appear once; the ten largest clones hold less than 3.5%. Sequencing was carried out using PBMCs. These receptors all stem from a woman aged 40 to 50 in good health and CMV-seropositive.

This clone was observed a single time. The chain is built from TRBV6-5 and TRBJ2-5; 8 nucleotides match TRBD2. V shed 6 bases and J 5 bases; nucleotides not matched to a gene: 11. The germline V gene encodes CDR1 MNHEY and CDR2 SVGAGI. This CDR3 is 15 amino acids long. Here the CDR3 DNA reads TGTGCCAGCAGCCCCCAACCGGGACTAGGGGAGACCCAGTACTTC. Amino acids: CASSPQPGLGETQYF.

This chain joins TRBV7-8 and TRBJ2-7; weak D call: TRBD2 (6 bases). Trimming stripped 1 base from V and 1 base from J, with 11 bases between. The CDR3 is made up of 15 amino acids. Germline CDR1 reads SGHVS; CDR2 reads FQNEAQ. CDR3 residues: CASSLGASASYEQYF. CDR3 bases: TGTGCCAGCAGCTTAGGGGCTAGCGCGTCCTACGAGCAGTACTTC.

This rearrangement joins TRBV19 to TRBJ1-2; maybe TRBD1 (6 bases). With 3 bases removed from V and 0 bases from J, the gap between germline ends came to 11 bases. Looked up from germline, CDR1 is LNHDA and CDR2 is SQIVND (reference sequence). This CDR3 region has 15 residues. The CDR3, as DNA: TGTGCCAGTAGTATCGGTACAGGGCCTAACTATGGCTACACCTTC. Translation: CASSIGTGPNYGYTF.

This chain connects TRBV18 to TRBJ1-2; 9 nucleotides agree with TRBD1. The CDR3 contains 14 residues. After removal of 3 bases from V and 5 bases from J, the junction contained 4 bases not matched to a gene. Germline CDR1 is KGHSH and CDR2 is LQKENI. CDR3 sequence reads: CASSPTDRGYGYTF. CDR3 bases: TGTGCCAGCTCACCTACCGACAGGGGGTATGGCTACACCTTC. Drawing the rest from reference TRBV18 and TRBJ1-2, the complete variable domain is NAGVMQNPRHLVRRRGQEARLRCSPMKGHSHVYWYRQLPEEGLKFMVYLQKENIIDESGMPKERFSAEFPKEGPSILRIQQVVRGDSAAYFCASSPTDRGYGYTFGSGTRLTVV.

The chain employs TRBV9 and TRBJ1-4, with 7 positions matching TRBD1. Trimming removed 5 bases from V and 7 bases from J; junction bases left unmatched: 8. The germline V gene encodes CDR1 SGDLS and CDR2 YYNGEE. The CDR3 spans 14 residues. In DNA, the CDR3 is TGTGCCAGCAGTGCCCCAGGGGGAGGTGAAAAACTGTTTTTT. Its translation is CASSAPGGGEKLFF.

This clone has a handful of counts. The rearrangement links TRBV2 to TRBJ2-1; 7 bases fit TRBD2. J lost 7 bases, V lost 8 bases, and 5 bases had no gene match. The germline CDR1 and CDR2 sequences are SNHLY and FYNNEI. CDR3 size: 12 residues. This CDR3 reads CASGGVRNEQFF. CDR3 DNA: TGTGCCAGCGGGGGGGTGAGGAATGAGCAGTTCTTC.

The sample holds one count of this clone. Here the CDR3 reads CASSPWLATEAFF. CDR3 DNA sequence: TGTGCCAGCAGTCCGTGGTTGGCCACTGAAGCTTTCTTT. The gene calls are TRBV7-6 and TRBJ1-1; D unclear. CDR3 length: 13 residues. Germline CDR1 reads SGHVS; CDR2 reads FNYEAQ. V shed 6 bases and J shed 4 bases, with 12 bases lying between them.

The V and J genes are TRBV4-3 and TRBJ1-2; D is unresolved. V was trimmed by 0 bases and J by 2 bases, leaving 10 bases between them. The CDR3 consists of 15 residues. CDR1 is LGHNA, CDR2 YSLEER, per germline. CDR3 protein: CASSQDDEENYGYTF. CDR3 DNA sequence: TGCGCCAGCAGCCAAGATGACGAGGAGAACTATGGCTACACCTTC.

The genes are TRBV19 and TRBJ2-7; 7 bases are a match to TRBD2. Germline V gene sequence: CDR1 LNHDA, CDR2 SQIVND (reference sequence). The trim removed 3 bases at V and 2 bases at J, leaving 1 base unmatched. This CDR3 comprises 13 residues. CDR3 loop: CASSIREAYEQYF. The CDR3 DNA follows: TGTGCCAGTAGTATCCGGGAGGCCTACGAGCAGTACTTC.

The chain combines TRBV5-6 with TRBJ1-5, with 8 positions matching TRBD1. The CDR3 length is 15 residues. Germline V CDR1 and CDR2: SGHDT, YYEEEE. Trimming removed 2 bases from V and 2 bases from J; junction bases left unmatched: 3. CDR3 nucleotide sequence: TGTGCCAGCAGCTTTTTGACAGGGGGCAATCAGCCCCAGCATTTT. It specifies CASSFLTGGNQPQHF. The full variable domain, in which reference TRBV5-6 and TRBJ1-5 provide the parts outside the CDR3, is DAGVTQSPTHLIKTRGQQVTLRCSPKSGHDTVSWYQQALGQGPQFIFQYYEEEERQRGNFPDRFSGHQFPNYSSELNVNALLLGDSALYLCASSFLTGGNQPQHFGDGTRLSIL.